The 21 T cell receptor beta chains in this list originate from one sample, sequenced in a study of T cell responses to AZD1222 COVID-19 vaccine (dated by TCRdb to the early 2020s). The library was obtained by the immunoSEQ multiplex PCR assay. As stored in TCRdb, this immuneACCESS dataset retains in-frame rearrangements with V and J assigned. A fraction of the clones does not appear; measured against another copy, unresolved V genes explain less than half of the discrepancy, and the remainder lacks a known reason. This sample gives approximately 190,000 clones in total; almost 95% of them show up just once. In total, the top ten clones hold roughly 1.4% of the sample. The sample's time point label, in plain terms: baseline before first vaccination. The specimen comprised peripheral blood, sampled on day 0 of AZD1222 vaccination. Receptors were obtained from an adult in good health.

Note on this clone: An end of the junction does not agree with germline; a read error may underlie this. The chain links TRBV6-2 or TRBV6-3 to TRBJ1-2, with D possibly matching TRBD1 (5 bases). Germline values: CDR1 MNHEY, CDR2 SVGEGT. The CDR3 contains 12 residues. The CDR3 nucleotides are TGTGCCAGCAGTTACTCGACAGCCCCTTCATTCTTC. Protein sequence: CASSYSTAPSFF.

V usage is TRBV18 and J usage is TRBJ1-1; D gene uncertain. This CDR3 comprises 16 residues. The germline gives CDR1 KGHSH, CDR2 LQKENI. Trimming left V 5 bases short and J 1 base short, with 17 bases between. This CDR3 reads CASSSTVQNWNTEAFF. CDR3 DNA: TGTGCCAGCTCAAGCACTGTACAGAATTGGAACACTGAAGCTTTCTTT.

V is TRBV6-1 and J is TRBJ2-7; D ambiguous. In germline, CDR1 is MNHNS, CDR2 SASEGT. The CDR3 loop spans 13 amino acids. V lost 1 base and J lost 4, with 8 bases in between. The CDR3 DNA follows: TGTGCCAGCAGTGAAGTATTAGGGTACGAGCAGTACTTC. This sequence encodes CASSEVLGYEQYF.

V is TRBV5-8 and J is TRBJ1-5; tentative D call: TRBD1 (6 bases). Looked up from germline, CDR1 is SGHTS and CDR2 is YDEGEE. The CDR3 is 16 amino acids. The V and J ends lost 3 bases and 6 bases respectively, with 19 bases between them. The CDR3 region has the DNA TGTGCCAGCAGCTCGCTACAGGGTATTATGAGTCAGCCCCAGCATTTT. This encodes CASSSLQGIMSQPQHF.

V usage is TRBV7-9 and J usage is TRBJ2-2; D call uncertain. The germline V gene encodes CDR1 SEHNR and CDR2 FQNEAQ (reference sequence). Trimming stripped 0 bases from V and 9 bases from J, with 2 bases between. CDR3 size: 11 residues. The CDR3 loop reads CASSLARELFF. DNA of the CDR3: TGTGCCAGCAGCTTAGCTAGGGAGCTGTTTTTT.

This clone was detected only once. This chain joins TRBV5-3 and TRBJ1-5; D might be TRBD1 (5 bases). TRBV5-3 falls under the ORF class, with uncertain function. With 1 base removed from V and 0 bases from J, the gap between germline ends came to 8 bases. The CDR3 runs to 15 residues. The DNA for the CDR3 is TGTGCCAGAAGCTTGAAGGGGAATAGCAATCAGCCCCAGCATTTT. It encodes CARSLKGNSNQPQHF.

V is TRBV19 and J is TRBJ1-1; the D is unclear. Germline CDR1 is LNHDA and CDR2 is SQIVND (reference sequence). Trimming took off 4 bases at V and 0 bases at J, with 9 bases between the two ends. The CDR3 is 14 amino acids. DNA for the CDR3: TGTGCCAGTAGTAAGGGCAGCCTGAACACTGAAGCTTTCTTT. It yields the protein CASSKGSLNTEAFF.

The chain has TRBV9 and TRBJ2-3; 9 positions match TRBD2. The CDR3 consists of 15 residues. Germline V gives CDR1 SGDLS, CDR2 YYNGEE. Trimming at V came to 3 bases and at J to 6 bases, leaving 8 bases not matched to a gene. The CDR3 DNA reads TGTGCCAGCAGCGACAGCGGGGGGACTGGTGATACGCAGTATTTT. Its protein is CASSDSGGTGDTQYF.

The chain is built from TRBV11-2 and TRBJ1-6; 9 bases align to TRBD1. The J segment lost 0 bases and the V segment lost 4 bases, leaving 4 bases of the junction unmatched. Germline loops: CDR1 SGHAT, CDR2 FQNNGV. There are 17 residues in the CDR3. In DNA, the CDR3 is TGTGCCAGCAGCTCCGACAGGGGGAACTCCTATAATTCACCCCTCCACTTT. Translated, it gives CASSSDRGNSYNSPLHF. Together with reference TRBV11-2 and TRBJ1-6, the CDR3 gives the full variable domain: EAGVAQSPRYKIIEKRQSVAFWCNPISGHATLYWYQQILGQGPKLLIQFQNNGVVDDSQLPKDRFSAERLKGVDSTLKIQPAKLEDSAVYLCASSSDRGNSYNSPLHFGNGTRLTVT.

The rearrangement joins TRBV13 to TRBJ2-7, with TRBD1 matching over 9 bases. Trimming took 8 bases from V and 2 from J; bases not matched to a gene: 7. CDR3 size: 14 residues. CDR1 PRHDT and CDR2 FYEKMQ come from the germline V gene (reference sequence). CDR3 in DNA: TGTGCCAGCCGCGGACAGGGGCTTACCTACGAGCAGTACTTC. Translated: CASRGQGLTYEQYF.

The V call is TRBV14, the J call TRBJ1-2; weak D call: TRBD1 (6 bases). Trimming removed 4 bases at V and 2 bases at J, with 23 bases between. Per the germline V gene, CDR1 is SGHDN and CDR2 is FVKESK. The CDR3 spans 18 residues. Here the CDR3 DNA reads TGTGCCAGCAGCCTAAATCTCAAGGTGGCAGGGGAAAACTATGGCTACACCTTC. This gives the protein CASSLNLKVAGENYGYTF.

The chain couples TRBV11-2 to TRBJ2-7; D may be TRBD1 (6 bases). CDR3 length equals 12 residues. Germline CDR1 reads SGHAT; CDR2 reads FQNNGV. Trimming took off 8 bases at V and 3 bases at J, with 11 bases between the two ends. CDR3 loop: CASRTAFYEQYF. The CDR3, as DNA: TGTGCCAGCCGGACAGCTTTCTACGAGCAGTACTTC.

This chain joins TRBV11-2 and TRBJ1-6, with D unresolved. The ends were cut back, 0 bases at V and 9 bases at J, with 6 bases in the middle. This CDR3 contains 13 residues. Germline V gives CDR1 SGHAT, CDR2 FQNNGV. CDR3 loop: CASSLDEISPLHF. The CDR3 DNA reads TGTGCCAGCAGCTTAGATGAAATTTCACCCCTCCACTTT.

V usage is TRBV28 and J usage is TRBJ1-1; D is possibly TRBD1 (5 bases). Looked up from germline, CDR1 is MDHEN and CDR2 is SYDVKM. The CDR3 covers 10 residues. With 6 bases removed from V and 10 bases from J, the gap between germline ends came to 9 bases. The CDR3 nucleotides are TGTGCCAGCAGCCGGGGCCGAGCTTTCTTT. Encoded protein: CASSRGRAFF.

This clone was counted only a few times. The CDR3, as DNA: TGCGCCAGCAGCCAATCACGGGGTTTGGCAGCTCAGCCCCAGCATTTT. Its protein product is CASSQSRGLAAQPQHF. J is TRBJ1-5 and V is TRBV4-3; D not resolved. Germline CDR1 reads LGHNA; CDR2 reads YSLEER. Trimming took 2 bases from V and 6 from J, leaving 17 bases between them. The length of the CDR3 is 16 residues.

This chain links TRBV7-3 with TRBJ2-3; tentative D call: TRBD1 (5 bases). Trimming cost V 5 bases and J 0 bases, with 9 bases left between them. This CDR3 has 14 residues. Germline lookup yields CDR1 SGHTA and CDR2 FQGTGA. CDR3 nucleotides: TGTGCCAGCAGCCCCGACAGCAGCACAGATACGCAGTATTTT. It yields the protein CASSPDSSTDTQYF.

This chain connects TRBV3-1 (or the pseudogene TRBV3-2) to TRBJ2-1; D call uncertain. V gave up 0 bases and J gave up 15 bases, with 15 bases separating them. Germline CDR1 is LGHDT and CDR2 is YNNKEL (reference sequence). This CDR3 is built from 13 residues. The CDR3 here is CASSQEGHRQLFF. For the CDR3, the DNA is TGTGCCAGCAGCCAAGAGGGCCACCGGCAGCTGTTCTTC.

V usage is TRBV4-1 and J usage is TRBJ1-6; TRBD1 is a possible D gene (6 bases). Germline lookup yields CDR1 MGHRA and CDR2 YSYEKL. The CDR3 is 16 residues long. V was pared by 2 bases and J by 10 bases, with 18 bases between. This CDR3 is CASSQLGGHKESPLHF. CDR3 DNA sequence: TGCGCCAGCAGCCAATTGGGGGGACATAAAGAGTCACCCCTCCACTTT.

The chain uses TRBV7-7 and TRBJ2-1, with a weak D call TRBD1 (5 bases). The CDR3 runs 13 residues. The V gene's germline CDR1 is SSHAT and CDR2 FNYEAQ (reference sequence). V lost 4 bases to trimming and J lost 5 bases, with 9 bases between them. CDR3 bases: TGTGCCAGCAGCTCAGACAGCCACAATGAGCAGTTCTTC. Protein product: CASSSDSHNEQFF.

This clone was seen a few times. The J gene is TRBJ1-1, the V gene TRBV4-1; 8 bases agree with TRBD1. Germline values: CDR1 MGHRA, CDR2 YSYEKL. V gave up 4 bases and J gave up 6 bases; unmatched junction bases: 13. CDR3 length: 16 residues. The CDR3 DNA reads TGCGCCAGCAGCCTAAGTACGACAGGGGTATTCGCTGAAGCTTTCTTT. Translating gives CASSLSTTGVFAEAFF.

The gene calls are TRBV7-9 and TRBJ1-2; 8 bases are shared with TRBD1. The length of the CDR3 is 15 residues. Germline CDR1 is SEHNR and CDR2 is FQNEAQ (reference sequence). V was clipped by 1 base and J by 4 bases; unmatched bases: 5. The CDR3 here is CASSLVQGAVYGYTF. The CDR3 DNA follows: TGTGCCAGCAGCTTAGTCCAGGGGGCAGTCTATGGCTACACCTTC.